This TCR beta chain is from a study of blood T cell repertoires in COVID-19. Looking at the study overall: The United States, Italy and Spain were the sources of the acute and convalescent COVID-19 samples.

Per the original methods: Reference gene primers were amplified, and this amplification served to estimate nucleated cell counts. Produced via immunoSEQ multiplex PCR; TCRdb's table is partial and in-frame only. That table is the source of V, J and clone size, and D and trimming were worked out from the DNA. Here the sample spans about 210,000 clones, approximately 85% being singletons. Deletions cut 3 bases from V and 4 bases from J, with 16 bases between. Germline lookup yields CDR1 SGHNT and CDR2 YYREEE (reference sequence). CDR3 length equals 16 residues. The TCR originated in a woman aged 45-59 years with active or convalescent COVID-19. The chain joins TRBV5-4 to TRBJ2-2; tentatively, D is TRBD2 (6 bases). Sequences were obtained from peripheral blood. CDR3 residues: CASSSGPGEVTGELFF. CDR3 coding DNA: TGTGCCAGCAGCTCGGGTCCTGGGGAGGTCACCGGGGAGCTGTTTTTT.